This T cell receptor (beta chain) was sequenced during a study of identical twins. Study-wide results and limits: Fewer insertions marked abundant cord blood beta clonotypes; young adult naive trended weakly, memory not at all. Monozygotic twin pairs showed more out-of-frame TCR alpha sharing than models estimated.

The CDR3 is 16 amino acids. Germline lookup yields CDR1 KGHSH and CDR2 LQKENI. V gave up 2 bases and J gave up 3 bases, with 17 bases separating them. A word on this clonotype: Its antigen is currently unknown.

Unique molecular identifiers were in the cDNA, with template-switch universal primer binding. TCRdb independently ran MiXCR on the 5' RACE reads; one entry per CDR3 protein. There are 510,000 or so distinct CDR3 sequences in the sample; around 15% occur only once, and roughly 0.44% lies in the top ten. This sample also appeared in a second study, on yellow fever vaccine responses in identical twins. As that report states: Twin vaccine T cell responses reportedly seemed partly convergent, partly personalized.

Sequenced input: CD4+ T cells sorted from blood. The rearrangement joins TRBV18 to TRBJ2-7; perhaps TRBD1 as D (6 bases). The receptor's source is a woman younger than 30 in good health. CDR3 protein: CASSPFKLGGNYEQYF. The CDR3, as DNA: TGTGCCAGCTCACCATTTAAGCTAGGGGGTAACTACGAGCAGTACTTC.